Listed below are T cell receptor beta chains from one sample, sequenced in a study of HIV-infected children after antiretroviral therapy interruption. TCRdb recomputed calls from the 3' RACE reads with MiXCR, one row per CDR3 protein. The data contain about 89,000 distinct CDR3 sequences, roughly 6.4% of them singletons. Sequenced here: CD45RA+ CD4+ T cells from PBMCs, pooled from several time points, sampled from a donor given antiretroviral therapy, either interrupted or continuous. Receptors originate from a pool of human donors with HIV. Both conserved end residues are part of each CDR3. D genes are given only for firm matches. Clone sizes are given selectively: once, few, many, or a class where the clone is expanded.

clone size: many; V gene: TRBV21-1; D gene: NA; J gene: TRBJ2-7; CDR3 protein: CASRKTTSYEQYF; CDR3 DNA: TGTGCCAGCAGAAAAACCACATCCTACGAGCAGTACTTC
clone size: NA; V gene: TRBV7-8; D gene: TRBD1; J gene: TRBJ2-3; CDR3 protein: CASRQNAGQGGVTDTQYF; CDR3 DNA: TGTGCCAGCCGGCAGAACGCGGGACAGGGGGGAGTCACAGATACGCAGTATTTT
clone size: NA; V gene: TRBV29-1; D gene: TRBD1; J gene: TRBJ2-1; CDR3 protein: CSVELLQGTEQFF; CDR3 DNA: TGCAGCGTAGAACTTCTACAGGGGACTGAGCAGTTCTTC
clone size: many; V gene: TRBV15; D gene: NA; J gene: TRBJ1-2; CDR3 protein: CATSRDRGLYGYTF; CDR3 DNA: TGTGCCACCAGCAGAGATCGGGGCCTCTATGGCTACACCTTC
clone size: many; V gene: TRBV20-1; D gene: NA; J gene: TRBJ1-1; CDR3 protein: CSTWTVNTEAFF; CDR3 DNA: TGCAGTACGTGGACGGTGAACACTGAAGCTTTCTTT
clone size: few; V gene: TRBV18; D gene: NA; J gene: TRBJ2-7; CDR3 protein: CASSPDAGGSYEQYF; CDR3 DNA: TGTGCCAGCTCACCGGACGCCGGAGGCTCCTACGAGCAGTACTTC
clone size: many; V gene: TRBV18; D gene: NA; J gene: TRBJ2-7; CDR3 protein: CASSDKSIYEQYF; CDR3 DNA: TGTGCCAGCTCGGACAAAAGCATTTACGAGCAGTACTTC
clone size: many; V gene: TRBV20-1; D gene: TRBD2; J gene: TRBJ2-1; CDR3 protein: CSAASGGYNEQFF; CDR3 DNA: TGCAGTGCTGCTAGCGGGGGTTACAATGAGCAGTTCTTC
clone size: many; V gene: TRBV24-1; D gene: TRBD1; J gene: TRBJ2-2; CDR3 protein: CATSPTGGNTGELFF; CDR3 DNA: TGTGCCACCAGTCCTACAGGGGGCAACACCGGGGAGCTGTTTTTT
clone size: many; V gene: TRBV2; D gene: NA; J gene: TRBJ1-2; CDR3 protein: CASSARPGEGSNGYTF; CDR3 DNA: TGTGCCAGCAGTGCCCGGCCAGGGGAAGGTTCTAATGGCTACACCTTC
clone size: NA; V gene: TRBV7-2; D gene: NA; J gene: TRBJ2-5; CDR3 protein: CASSLGAGSQETQYF; CDR3 DNA: TGTGCCAGCAGCTTAGGTGCGGGATCCCAAGAGACCCAGTACTTC
clone size: few; V gene: TRBV2; D gene: NA; J gene: TRBJ1-1; CDR3 protein: CASSEAWGDHTEAFF; CDR3 DNA: TGTGCCAGCAGTGAAGCGTGGGGGGACCACACTGAAGCTTTCTTT
clone size: few; V gene: TRBV19; D gene: NA; J gene: TRBJ2-7; CDR3 protein: CASSIDRYEQYF; CDR3 DNA: TGTGCCAGTAGTATAGACCGCTACGAGCAGTACTTC
clone size: many; V gene: TRBV20-1; D gene: NA; J gene: TRBJ2-4; CDR3 protein: CSAGQGGSQGIQYF; CDR3 DNA: TGCAGCGCTGGACAGGGAGGGTCCCAGGGCATTCAGTACTTC
clone size: few; V gene: TRBV5-1; D gene: NA; J gene: TRBJ1-2; CDR3 protein: CASSLDVARYTF; CDR3 DNA: TGCGCCAGCAGCTTGGACGTAGCCCGCTACACCTTC
clone size: NA; V gene: TRBV7-1; D gene: NA; J gene: TRBJ2-3; CDR3 protein: CASSSIESTDTQYF; CDR3 DNA: TGTGCCAGCAGCTCCATAGAAAGCACAGATACGCAGTATTTT
clone size: few; V gene: TRBV10-3; D gene: NA; J gene: TRBJ2-1; CDR3 protein: CAISESVPGSHLYNEQFF; CDR3 DNA: TGTGCCATCAGTGAGTCGGTACCTGGCTCGCACCTCTACAATGAGCAGTTCTTC
clone size: many; V gene: TRBV12-3/TRBV12-4; D gene: NA; J gene: TRBJ1-4; CDR3 protein: CASSQDQGPFATNEKLFF; CDR3 DNA: TGTGCCAGCAGTCAAGACCAGGGCCCCTTTGCAACTAATGAAAAACTGTTTTTT
clone size: few; V gene: TRBV4-2; D gene: NA; J gene: TRBJ1-2; CDR3 protein: CASSQVAGAINGYTF; CDR3 DNA: TGTGCCAGCAGCCAAGTCGCCGGAGCTATCAATGGCTACACCTTC
clone size: few; V gene: TRBV10-3; D gene: NA; J gene: TRBJ1-5; CDR3 protein: CAIMEGWDQPQHF; CDR3 DNA: TGTGCCATCATGGAGGGGTGGGATCAGCCCCAGCATTTT
clone size: many; V gene: TRBV7-2; D gene: NA; J gene: TRBJ2-1; CDR3 protein: CASSLTLPSEAEQFF; CDR3 DNA: TGTGCCAGCAGCTTGACACTCCCAAGCGAAGCTGAGCAGTTCTTC
clone size: many; V gene: TRBV12-3/TRBV12-4; D gene: TRBD1; J gene: TRBJ1-2; CDR3 protein: CASSFPGQGFPNYGYTF; CDR3 DNA: TGTGCCAGCAGTTTCCCGGGACAGGGTTTTCCTAACTATGGCTACACCTTC
clone size: NA; V gene: TRBV30; D gene: NA; J gene: TRBJ1-2; CDR3 protein: CAWTRGSGYTF; CDR3 DNA: TGTGCCTGGACACGCGGTTCCGGCTACACCTTC
clone size: many; V gene: TRBV20-1; D gene: NA; J gene: TRBJ2-3; CDR3 protein: CSAPDPSTDTQYF; CDR3 DNA: TGCAGTGCTCCAGACCCCAGCACAGATACGCAGTATTTT
clone size: many; V gene: TRBV27; D gene: NA; J gene: TRBJ2-1; CDR3 protein: CASSLSPISVNEQFF; CDR3 DNA: TGTGCCAGCAGTTTATCCCCGATTAGCGTGAATGAGCAGTTCTTC
clone size: NA; V gene: TRBV5-1; D gene: TRBD2; J gene: TRBJ2-2; CDR3 protein: CASSSRLAGETGELFF; CDR3 DNA: TGCGCCAGCAGCTCGCGACTAGCGGGGGAGACCGGGGAGCTGTTTTTT
clone size: few; V gene: TRBV12-3/TRBV12-4; D gene: NA; J gene: TRBJ2-5; CDR3 protein: CASSRRDFSQETQYF; CDR3 DNA: TGTGCCAGCAGTAGACGGGACTTCTCACAAGAGACCCAGTACTTC
clone size: many; V gene: TRBV23-1; D gene: NA; J gene: TRBJ2-1; CDR3 protein: CASSLVFGPHNEQFF; CDR3 DNA: TGCGCCAGCAGTCTAGTTTTTGGACCTCACAATGAGCAGTTCTTC
clone size: many; V gene: TRBV5-1; D gene: TRBD2; J gene: TRBJ2-5; CDR3 protein: CASSLDPAGGRETQYF; CDR3 DNA: TGCGCCAGCAGCTTGGATCCAGCGGGGGGGCGAGAGACCCAGTACTTC
clone size: many; V gene: TRBV20-1; D gene: NA; J gene: TRBJ1-1; CDR3 protein: CSARNSGKNTEAFF; CDR3 DNA: TGCAGTGCTAGAAATAGCGGCAAGAACACTGAAGCTTTCTTT
clone size: many; V gene: TRBV10-3; D gene: NA; J gene: TRBJ2-1; CDR3 protein: CAINGGVMGTYNEQFF; CDR3 DNA: TGTGCCATCAACGGCGGAGTGATGGGTACATACAATGAGCAGTTCTTC
clone size: many; V gene: TRBV20-1; D gene: NA; J gene: TRBJ2-3; CDR3 protein: CSARDPRGRSTDTQYF; CDR3 DNA: TGCAGTGCTAGGGACCCCAGGGGGAGGAGCACAGATACGCAGTATTTT
clone size: many; V gene: TRBV11-3; D gene: NA; J gene: TRBJ1-1; CDR3 protein: CASSDQPQGLVTEAFF; CDR3 DNA: TGTGCCAGCAGCGACCAACCACAGGGTCTCGTCACTGAAGCTTTCTTT
clone size: medium-sized; V gene: TRBV20-1; D gene: NA; J gene: TRBJ1-2; CDR3 protein: CSARGGNYGYTF; CDR3 DNA: TGCAGTGCTAGAGGGGGCAACTATGGCTACACCTTC
clone size: many; V gene: TRBV19; D gene: NA; J gene: TRBJ2-7; CDR3 protein: CASSRAERPEQYF; CDR3 DNA: TGTGCCAGTAGTCGGGCAGAAAGACCCGAGCAGTACTTC
clone size: few; V gene: TRBV19; D gene: TRBD2; J gene: TRBJ2-4; CDR3 protein: CASSLGGRAKNIQYF; CDR3 DNA: TGTGCCAGTAGTCTGGGAGGGAGGGCCAAAAACATTCAGTACTTC